Each of the 26 T cell receptor beta chains below was sequenced from the same sample in a study of glioma-infiltrating T cells after dendritic cell vaccination. TCRdb's copy holds only in-frame clones and misses some; the assay was immunoSEQ multiplex PCR. The sample comprises roughly 80,000 clones, 80% to 90% of which are singletons, and 2% to 2.5% rests with the top ten. Stated time point: after dendritic cell vaccination, including at tumor progression/relapse. This material consisted of blood, taken after dendritic cell vaccination. These receptors all come from a human donor with glioblastoma.

This sequence joins TRBV6-1 and TRBJ2-1, with 12 bases matching TRBD2. Germline-derived CDR1 and CDR2 are MNHNS and SASEGT. The CDR3 is 20 amino acids. V lost 0 bases, J lost 4 bases, and 13 bases stayed unmatched. The CDR3 is CASSEASPASGGGLYNEQFF. DNA of the CDR3: TGTGCCAGCAGTGAAGCCAGCCCGGCTAGCGGGGGGGGGTTATACAATGAGCAGTTCTTC.

The chain has TRBV29-1 and TRBJ1-1; TRBD1 aligns across 7 bases. Losses at the gene ends were 7 bases for V and 0 bases for J; bases not matched to a gene: 8. CDR3 size: 14 residues. Germline CDR1 SQVTM, CDR2 ANQGSEA. As DNA, the CDR3 is TGCAGCGCCTCCGGGACAGAGGTGAACACTGAAGCTTTCTTT. It yields the protein CSASGTEVNTEAFF.

The rearrangement joins TRBV19 to TRBJ2-4, with D possibly matching TRBD1 (5 bases). The CDR3 is 14 amino acids. CDR1 and CDR2 (germline): LNHDA, SQIVND (reference sequence). Between the trimmed V and J ends, which lost 3 bases and 4 bases, there was a span of 10 bases. CDR3 in amino acids: CASSIVDRKNIQYF. CDR3 nucleotides: TGTGCCAGTAGTATCGTCGACAGAAAAAACATTCAGTACTTC.

The chain couples TRBV2 to TRBJ1-1; 7 nucleotides line up with TRBD1. CDR3 length: 13 amino acids. Trimming took 6 bases from V and 5 from J; bases not matched to a gene: 6. Germline V lookup: CDR1 SNHLY, CDR2 FYNNEI. The DNA for the CDR3 is TGTGCCAGCAGGAGGGACAGCGGGACTGAAGCTTTCTTT. It encodes CASRRDSGTEAFF.

The rearrangement joins TRBV7-8 to TRBJ1-5; 10 nucleotides match TRBD1. The ends lost 5 bases at V and 4 bases at J; junction bases unmatched: 5. The CDR3 is 15 amino acids. The V gene's germline CDR1 is SGHVS and CDR2 FQNEAQ. CDR3 residues: CASSDWTGGNQPQHF. The DNA for the CDR3 is TGTGCCAGCAGCGACTGGACAGGGGGAAATCAGCCCCAGCATTTT.

As to this clone: Mismatch with germline at one junction end may stem from a read error. The J gene is TRBJ2-3, the V gene TRBV4-2; 8 positions agree with TRBD2. Looked up from germline, CDR1 is LGHNA and CDR2 is YNFKEQ. The CDR3 runs to 16 residues. The CDR3 nucleotides read TGTGCAAGCAGCCAACTAGGGCGGGGGGCCACAGATACGCAGTATTTT. Residues: CASSQLGRGATDTQYF.

This chain connects TRBV7-2 to TRBJ1-4; 8 nucleotides match TRBD1. The germline CDR1 and CDR2 sequences are SGHTA and FQGNSA. This CDR3 has 14 amino acids. Unmatched junction bases numbered 5, after V lost 3 bases and J lost 8 bases. The CDR3 nucleotides are TGTGCCAGCAGCTTCCAGGGGGCCGAGGAAAAACTGTTTTTT. Translated: CASSFQGAEEKLFF.

The table lists this clone with a few counts. CDR3 loop: CASSLTQGSGNTIYF. The CDR3 bases are TGTGCCAGCAGTTTAACCCAGGGGTCTGGAAACACCATATATTTT. The V call is TRBV27, the J call TRBJ1-3; maybe TRBD1 (6 bases). CDR1 and CDR2 from the germline V gene are MNHEY and SMNVEV (reference sequence). The length of the CDR3 is 15 residues. V lost 2 bases to trimming and J lost 1 base, with 9 bases between them.

The chain is built from TRBV2 and TRBJ1-2; D perhaps matches TRBD1 (6 bases). The CDR3 covers 14 residues. CDR1 is SNHLY, CDR2 FYNNEI, per germline. Trimming removed 8 bases at V and 8 bases at J, with 21 bases between. In nucleotides, the CDR3 is TGTGCCAGCCGGGACATGCAATTGCTATGGGGCTACACCTTC. Translating it yields CASRDMQLLWGYTF.

The chain recombines TRBV19 with TRBJ2-5; tentatively, D is TRBD2 (5 bases). With 3 bases removed from V and 5 bases from J, the gap between germline ends came to 10 bases. CDR3 length: 13 amino acids. CDR1 and CDR2 from the germline V gene are LNHDA and SQIVND (reference sequence). The CDR3 DNA reads as TGTGCCAGTAGTATTGGAGGTTTTGAGACCCAGTACTTC. Translating gives CASSIGGFETQYF.

The V and J genes are TRBV7-2 and TRBJ2-1, with 8 bases fitting TRBD2. The V and J ends lost 3 bases and 9 bases, in that order; junction bases with no gene match: 4. There are 13 residues in the CDR3. In germline, CDR1 is SGHTA, CDR2 FQGNSA. The CDR3 is CASSFSGTSEQFF. DNA of the CDR3: TGTGCCAGCAGCTTTAGCGGGACCAGTGAGCAGTTCTTC. Full variable domain (missing parts from reference TRBV7-2 and TRBJ2-1): GAGVSQSPSNKVTEKGKDVELRCDPISGHTALYWYRQSLGQGLEFLIYFQGNSAPDKSGLPSDRFSAERTGGSVSTLTIQRTQQEDSAVYLCASSFSGTSEQFFGPGTRLTVL.

This clone turned up a few times. The chain is built from TRBV7-9 and TRBJ1-2; D is unclear. Trimming pared 5 bases from V and 2 bases from J, leaving 9 bases between. Germline CDR1 SEHNR, CDR2 FQNEAQ (reference sequence). The CDR3 extends over 13 amino acids. CDR3 in amino acids: CASSPEWNYGYTF. The CDR3 DNA sequence: TGTGCCAGCAGCCCGGAGTGGAACTATGGCTACACCTTC.

The chain carries TRBV11-2 and TRBJ2-1; D might be TRBD1 (5 bases). Germline CDR1 is SGHAT and CDR2 is FQNNGV. Trimming left V 0 bases short and J 8 bases short, with 5 bases between. The CDR3 is made up of 12 amino acids. The CDR3 DNA reads as TGTGCCAGCAGCTTAGACAGGGATGAGCAGTTCTTC. As protein: CASSLDRDEQFF. Filled out from reference TRBV11-2 and TRBJ2-1, the complete variable domain reads EAGVAQSPRYKIIEKRQSVAFWCNPISGHATLYWYQQILGQGPKLLIQFQNNGVVDDSQLPKDRFSAERLKGVDSTLKIQPAKLEDSAVYLCASSLDRDEQFFGPGTRLTVL.

The V call is TRBV27, the J call TRBJ2-7; maybe TRBD1 (5 bases). V lost 4 bases and J lost 2, with 18 bases in between. Per germline, CDR1 MNHEY and CDR2 SMNVEV (reference sequence). CDR3 length: 16 residues. The CDR3 sequence is CASSSYLQDSAYEQYF. In nucleotides, the CDR3 is TGTGCCAGCAGTTCCTACTTACAAGACAGTGCCTACGAGCAGTACTTC.

This clone was seen a single time. The chain links TRBV4-2 to TRBJ1-1, with D unresolved. CDR1 LGHNA and CDR2 YNFKEQ come from the germline V gene. Trimming removed 0 bases from V and 0 bases from J, with 8 bases in between. The CDR3 spans 15 residues. The CDR3 protein is CASSQEVGLNTEAFF. The DNA of the CDR3 is TGTGCCAGCAGCCAAGAGGTGGGCCTGAACACTGAAGCTTTCTTT.

V and J are TRBV10-3 and TRBJ1-2; 7 bases match TRBD1. Germline V gene sequence: CDR1 ENHRY, CDR2 SYGVKD. The J segment lost 2 bases and the V segment lost 7 bases, leaving 7 bases of the junction unmatched. The CDR3 has 14 residues. Here the CDR3 DNA reads TGTGCCATCAATAGACAGGGCGGGAACTATGGCTACACCTTC. It translates to CAINRQGGNYGYTF.

This chain connects TRBV19 to TRBJ1-5; D may be TRBD1 (5 bases). With 7 bases removed from V and 5 bases from J, the gap between germline ends came to 15 bases. The CDR3 consists of 14 residues. Looked up from germline, CDR1 is LNHDA and CDR2 is SQIVND (reference sequence). CDR3 DNA sequence: TGTGCCAGTATACAGGCCGGCTGGGATCAGCCCCAGCATTTT. It specifies CASIQAGWDQPQHF.

The chain couples TRBV4-1 to TRBJ2-1, with D unclear. V was cut by 1 base and J by 6 bases, with 10 bases left in between. The V gene's germline CDR1 is MGHRA and CDR2 YSYEKL. The CDR3 spans 14 residues. CDR3 bases: TGCGCCAGCAGCCAAGCGACCTCGGGCAATGAGCAGTTCTTC. It yields the protein CASSQATSGNEQFF.

This clone was observed once. The chain's CDR3 is CASSSVYQETQYF. DNA of the CDR3: TGTGCCAGCAGTTCAGTGTACCAAGAGACCCAGTACTTC. The chain employs TRBV6-5 and TRBJ2-5; no clear D. This CDR3 has 13 residues. Trimming took 4 bases from V and 0 from J, leaving 6 bases between them. Per the germline V gene, CDR1 is MNHEY and CDR2 is SVGAGI.

This chain connects TRBV5-1 to TRBJ1-2, with 9 bases aligning to TRBD1. Losses at the gene ends were 7 bases for V and 5 bases for J; bases not matched to a gene: 6. The CDR3 covers 13 residues. Germline-derived CDR1 and CDR2 are SGHRS and YFSETQ. The CDR3 loop is CASGKDRGYGYTF. The CDR3 DNA reads TGCGCCAGCGGGAAGGACAGGGGTTATGGCTACACCTTC.

This chain uses TRBV19 with TRBJ1-2; D is unresolved. Trimming pared 0 bases from V and 6 bases from J, leaving 8 bases between. The germline V gene encodes CDR1 LNHDA and CDR2 SQIVND (reference sequence). This CDR3 is 13 amino acids long. The CDR3 loop reads CASSIDSGNGYTF. The CDR3 nucleotides read TGTGCCAGTAGTATAGATTCCGGGAATGGCTACACCTTC.

This clone was observed a single time. J is TRBJ2-3 and V is TRBV5-4; D possibly corresponds to TRBD2 (6 bases). Germline lookup yields CDR1 SGHNT and CDR2 YYREEE (reference sequence). V was cut by 0 bases and J by 4 bases, with 15 bases left in between. The CDR3 contains 16 residues. CDR3 protein: CASSLAGGQSSDTQYF. Here the CDR3 DNA reads TGTGCCAGCAGCTTGGCCGGGGGTCAATCCTCAGATACGCAGTATTTT.

The rearrangement joins TRBV11-2 to TRBJ2-5, with TRBD2 matching over 10 bases. Germline values: CDR1 SGHAT, CDR2 FQNNGV. V lost 1 base and J lost 2; bases outside the gene matches: 10. The CDR3 consists of 18 residues. The CDR3 DNA follows: TGTGCCAGCAGCTTAGTAATTAGCGGGGGGCCCAGACAAGAGACCCAGTACTTC. Protein product: CASSLVISGGPRQETQYF.

The rearrangement links TRBV6-9 to TRBJ2-7; D is unclear. CDR3 size: 14 residues. Looked up from germline, CDR1 is MNHGY and CDR2 is SVAAGI. V dropped 6 bases and J dropped 6 bases, with 18 bases sitting between them. The CDR3: CASSSETIDGEQYF. CDR3 coding DNA: TGTGCCAGCAGCTCGGAGACCATCGACGGCGAGCAGTACTTC.

The J gene is TRBJ2-5, the V gene TRBV2; TRBD2 aligns across 7 bases. Germline loops: CDR1 SNHLY, CDR2 FYNNEI. Trimming took 6 bases from V and 4 from J; bases not matched to a gene: 2. The CDR3 loop spans 12 amino acids. The CDR3 DNA reads TGTGCCAGCAGGACGGGGGGAGAGACCCAGTACTTC. Protein sequence: CASRTGGETQYF.

The rearrangement links TRBV28 to TRBJ2-7; D perhaps matches TRBD1 (6 bases). Trimming pared 6 bases from V and 2 bases from J, leaving 17 bases between. Germline V gives CDR1 MDHEN, CDR2 SYDVKM. This CDR3 comprises 15 residues. In DNA form, the CDR3 reads TGTGCCAGCAGCCCAGAACAGGGCCAAACCTACGAGCAGTACTTC. It encodes CASSPEQGQTYEQYF.